The 24 T cell receptor beta chains below all came from one sample that was sequenced in a study of CD8 T cells in ankylosing spondylitis. One entry per CDR3 protein, called by TCRdb with MiXCR from the 5' RACE reads. The table lists roughly 130,000 distinct CDR3 sequences, approximately 9.9% of them singletons. The specimen was blood, either unsorted or a sorted T cell fraction (not recorded which). These receptors were taken from a male donor with ankylosing spondylitis or in good health (not recorded which).

This clonotype occurred many times. The CDR3 here is CASGANQDNSPLHF. CDR3 in DNA: TGTGCCAGCGGAGCAAACCAAGATAATTCACCCCTCCACTTT. The rearrangement uses TRBV9 and TRBJ1-6; D is undetermined. Trimming removed 7 bases at V and 5 bases at J, with 13 bases between. The germline V gene encodes CDR1 SGDLS and CDR2 YYNGEE. This CDR3 has 14 residues.

A few counts support this clonotype. The chain recombines TRBV6-2 or TRBV6-3 with TRBJ2-1, with D perhaps TRBD1 (6 bases). This CDR3 region has 17 residues. Germline CDR1 MNHEY, CDR2 SVGEGT. The ends were cut back, 0 bases at V and 6 bases at J, with 18 bases in the middle. In DNA, the CDR3 is TGTGCCAGCAGTTACTCGATCCCCCGGGCCAGGGGCAATGAGCAGTTCTTC. Its protein product is CASSYSIPRARGNEQFF.

This clonotype has ten or more counts. The chain employs TRBV20-1 and TRBJ2-5, with TRBD2 matching over 12 bases. The CDR3 runs 15 residues. J gave up 5 bases and V 2 bases, and 6 bases lay outside the gene matches. The germline gives CDR1 DFQATT, CDR2 SNEGSKA (reference sequence). The CDR3 is CSARPASGRDETQYF. Written as DNA, the CDR3 is TGCAGTGCTAGACCCGCTAGCGGGAGGGATGAGACCCAGTACTTC.

This clonotype showed up many times. The chain couples TRBV20-1 to TRBJ2-5, with 8 bases lining up with TRBD2. Germline values: CDR1 DFQATT, CDR2 SNEGSKA (reference sequence). J lost 0 bases, V lost 0 bases, and 6 bases had no gene match. CDR3 length: 16 amino acids. In DNA form, the CDR3 reads TGCAGTGCTAGAGACACCTTAGCGGGGCACCAAGAGACCCAGTACTTC. It yields the protein CSARDTLAGHQETQYF.

There are many counts of this clonotype. The CDR3 bases are TGTGCCAGCAGCTATGGCTTAAGACTAGCGTACAATGAGCAGTTCTTC. This encodes CASSYGLRLAYNEQFF. The J gene is TRBJ2-1, the V gene TRBV7-9; TRBD2 matches at 8 bases. V shed 4 bases, J shed 4 bases, and the junction held 9 bases outside the gene matches. Germline V lookup: CDR1 SEHNR, CDR2 FQNEAQ (reference sequence). This CDR3 spans 16 amino acids.

This clonotype was picked up a small number of times. The chain employs TRBV18 and TRBJ1-1; unclear D gene. Germline CDR1 and CDR2: KGHSH and LQKENI. Trimming shortened V by 0 bases and J by 1 base, and 6 bases separated the two germline ends. The CDR3 has 14 amino acids. The DNA for the CDR3 is TGTGCCAGCTCACCACCCACGGCGAACACTGAAGCTTTCTTT. This sequence encodes CASSPPTANTEAFF.

The table lists this clonotype with many counts. The J gene is TRBJ2-7, the V gene TRBV12-3 or TRBV12-4; D is unresolved. The CDR3 is 15 residues long. V was cut by 5 bases and J by 0 bases, with 14 bases left in between. The CDR3 nucleotides read TGTGCCAGCAGTCCCCACAGATTAGTCTCCTACGAGCAGTACTTC. It is translated as CASSPHRLVSYEQYF.

This clonotype occurred a few times. The chain employs TRBV7-2 and TRBJ2-4; 16 bases fit TRBD2. CDR1 is SGHTA and CDR2 is FQGNSA in the germline V gene. The junction had 6 bases not matched to a gene; V was cut back by 0 bases and J by 7 bases. CDR3 length: 18 residues. CDR3 sequence reads: CASSLAGTSGRAFNIQYF. CDR3 sequence (DNA): TGTGCCAGCAGCTTAGCCGGGACTAGCGGGAGGGCCTTTAACATTCAGTACTTC.

Ten or more counts support this clonotype. This rearrangement joins TRBV20-1 to TRBJ1-5; D possibly corresponds to TRBD1 (5 bases). The CDR3 contains 14 residues. Trimming stripped 3 bases from V and 9 bases from J, with 18 bases between. Germline V gene lookup returns CDR1 DFQATT and CDR2 SNEGSKA (reference sequence). This chain's CDR3 is CSARVGYSGGPQHF. CDR3 in DNA: TGCAGTGCTAGGGTAGGGTACAGTGGGGGGCCCCAGCATTTT.

This clonotype was counted a few times. The chain has TRBV12-3 or TRBV12-4 and TRBJ2-1; unclear D gene. The V end was cut by 5 bases, the J end by 6 bases, with 14 bases between. The CDR3 contains 14 residues. In DNA form, the CDR3 reads TGTGCCAGCAGTGCCCAGCTGAGTTTCAATGAGCAGTTCTTC. Translated, it gives CASSAQLSFNEQFF.

The chain recombines TRBV4-3 with TRBJ2-1; a possible D gene is TRBD2 (6 bases). Trimming removed 0 bases from V and 5 bases from J, with 14 bases in between. Per the germline V gene, CDR1 is LGHNA and CDR2 is YSLEER. The CDR3 is made up of 16 amino acids. Here the CDR3 DNA reads TGCGCCAGCAGCCAAGATTCAGAGACTAGAGACAATGAGCAGTTCTTC. Translation gives CASSQDSETRDNEQFF.

This clonotype has ten or more counts. This chain uses TRBV28 with TRBJ1-2; D remains unclear. This CDR3 region has 13 residues. Germline V CDR1 and CDR2: MDHEN, SYDVKM. The V gene lost 4 bases and the J gene lost 7 bases, with 13 bases spanning the gap. In DNA form, the CDR3 reads TGTGCCAGCAGTTCCGGAAGGTGGGCTGGCTACACCTTC. The encoded protein is CASSSGRWAGYTF.

The chain combines TRBV5-5 with TRBJ2-7; the D gene is possibly TRBD2 (6 bases). From germline, CDR1 is SGHKS and CDR2 YYEKEE (reference sequence). With 2 bases removed from V and 3 bases from J, the gap between germline ends came to 12 bases. The CDR3 covers 14 residues. DNA for the CDR3: TGTGCCAGCAGCTTTTTCCCGGGAGACTACGAGCAGTACTTC. Amino acids: CASSFFPGDYEQYF.

This clonotype came up many times. The genes are TRBV5-1 and TRBJ2-1, with 11 bases lining up with TRBD2. With V trimmed by 0 bases and J by 3 bases, 2 bases remained unmatched. Germline V lookup: CDR1 SGHRS, CDR2 YFSETQ. This CDR3 spans 16 amino acids. The CDR3: CASSLGLAGFYNEQFF. The CDR3 DNA follows: TGCGCCAGCAGCTTGGGACTAGCGGGATTCTACAATGAGCAGTTCTTC.

This clonotype appeared a few times. V gene TRBV4-3 combines with J gene TRBJ2-1; D gene ambiguous. CDR1 LGHNA and CDR2 YSLEER come from the germline V gene. The CDR3 length is 13 residues. The ends were cut back, 0 bases at V and 4 bases at J, with 4 bases in the middle. CDR3 amino acids: CASSQDTYNEQFF. As DNA, the CDR3 is TGCGCCAGCAGCCAAGACACTTACAATGAGCAGTTCTTC.

This clonotype was picked up many times. The chain recombines TRBV5-5 with TRBJ2-5; D may be TRBD1 (5 bases). Germline assignment: CDR1 SGHKS and CDR2 YYEKEE (reference sequence). With 2 bases removed from V and 2 bases from J, the gap between germline ends came to 10 bases. The CDR3 runs 14 residues. The CDR3 reads CASSFRDAQETQYF. CDR3 DNA: TGTGCCAGCAGCTTCAGGGATGCTCAAGAGACCCAGTACTTC.

This clonotype showed up many times. J is TRBJ2-5 and V is TRBV6-5; perhaps D is TRBD1 or TRBD2 (5 bases each). Germline loops: CDR1 MNHEY, CDR2 SVGAGI. The CDR3 consists of 15 residues. V was clipped by 2 bases and J by 6 bases, with 16 bases between them. CDR3 nucleotide sequence: TGTGCCAGCAGTTACGCCGAGGGACCCCCGAAGACCCAGTACTTC. Protein product: CASSYAEGPPKTQYF.

This clonotype has a count of ten or more. The V and J genes are TRBV20-1 and TRBJ2-3; 9 bases line up with TRBD1. From germline, CDR1 is DFQATT and CDR2 SNEGSKA (reference sequence). V lost 3 bases to trimming and J lost 0 bases; unmatched junction nucleotides: 10. The CDR3 consists of 17 residues. The CDR3 nucleotides are TGCAGTGCTAGGTCGACAGGGGGATATACTAGCACAGATACGCAGTATTTT. It specifies CSARSTGGYTSTDTQYF.

CDR3 sequence reads: CASTQPGTGSGYTF. DNA of the CDR3: TGTGCCAGCACCCAACCCGGGACAGGTAGTGGCTACACCTTC. The chain couples TRBV12-3 or TRBV12-4 to TRBJ1-2, with 8 bases matching TRBD1. The V and J ends lost 7 bases and 7 bases, in that order; junction bases with no gene match: 11. This CDR3 has 14 residues.

The V and J genes are TRBV5-1 and TRBJ1-2; D ambiguous. V lost 4 bases, J lost 6 bases, and 22 bases lay in between. The CDR3 is 16 amino acids. The germline V gene encodes CDR1 SGHRS and CDR2 YFSETQ. CDR3 amino acids: CASSPRTGLEWNGYTF. The CDR3 region has the DNA TGCGCCAGCAGCCCCCGGACCGGACTGGAATGGAATGGCTACACCTTC.

This clonotype was detected only a few times. The genes are TRBV7-2 and TRBJ1-1; a possible D gene is TRBD1 (6 bases). The germline gives CDR1 SGHTA, CDR2 FQGNSA. V dropped 3 bases and J dropped 4 bases, with 15 bases sitting between them. The CDR3 is 15 amino acids. The CDR3 reads CASSFSPGATTEAFF. In nucleotides, the CDR3 is TGTGCCAGCAGCTTTTCCCCGGGGGCTACCACTGAAGCTTTCTTT.

Many counts were recorded for this clonotype. The chain combines TRBV20-1 with TRBJ2-3; D may be TRBD2 (6 bases). The CDR3 is 15 amino acids. With 7 bases removed from V and 6 bases from J, the gap between germline ends came to 23 bases. Germline lookup yields CDR1 DFQATT and CDR2 SNEGSKA (reference sequence). DNA of the CDR3: TGCAGTGTCCTTCGCCGGGACTCACCAGGGGATACGCAGTATTTT. As protein: CSVLRRDSPGDTQYF.

The V call is TRBV20-1, the J call TRBJ2-1; D perhaps matches TRBD2 (7 bases). Germline V gives CDR1 DFQATT, CDR2 SNEGSKA (reference sequence). The V and J ends lost 0 bases and 4 bases respectively, with 13 bases between them. The CDR3 has 15 amino acids. The CDR3 protein is CSARDPSGTYNEQFF. CDR3 nucleotides: TGCAGTGCTAGAGATCCGAGCGGGACATACAATGAGCAGTTCTTC.

This clonotype was seen repeatedly, ten times or more. The chain has TRBV28 and TRBJ2-1; TRBD2 is a possible D gene (6 bases). V was pared by 5 bases and J by 8 bases, with 19 bases between. Germline CDR1 reads MDHEN; CDR2 reads SYDVKM. CDR3 length: 15 residues. The CDR3 protein is CASSPETRLVYEQFF. In DNA, the CDR3 is TGTGCCAGCAGTCCCGAAACACGACTAGTATATGAGCAGTTCTTC.